Following are 22 T cell receptor beta chains from one sample sequenced in a study of PD-1 blockade in classical Hodgkin lymphoma. The data were produced by immunoSEQ multiplex PCR, yet TCRdb's version contains in-frame clones alone and is incomplete. The sample lists about 89,000 clones, roughly nine tenths occurring once. Time point denoted: cycle 4 day 1 (C4D1), after 6 weeks of nivolumab. The patients all showed relapse after autologous stem cell transplantation, while their brentuximab vedotin exposure varied. Sequencing used peripheral blood mononuclear cells (PBMCs), obtained before the fourth cycle of nivolumab. The receptor set was obtained from a human donor with classical Hodgkin lymphoma.

The chain couples TRBV6-4 to TRBJ2-7; 11 bases are a match to TRBD2. Trimming cost V 6 bases and J 7 bases; bases outside gene matches: 8. The CDR3 contains 14 residues. In germline, CDR1 is MRHNA, CDR2 SNTAGT. The CDR3 coding sequence is TGTGCCAGCAGCCCACCGGGACTAGCGGTGGAGCAGTACTTC. As protein: CASSPPGLAVEQYF.

The chain has TRBV6-5 and TRBJ1-5; D remains ambiguous. Germline V gene lookup returns CDR1 MNHEY and CDR2 SVGAGI. Trimming shortened V by 6 bases and J by 4 bases, and 16 bases separated the two germline ends. This CDR3 has 15 residues. CDR3 nucleotide sequence: TGTGCCAGCAGCAGGATTGCGGGAGGGAATCAGCCCCAGCATTTT. It is translated as CASSRIAGGNQPQHF.

This chain connects TRBV6-5 to TRBJ1-1; D remains ambiguous. CDR3 length: 11 amino acids. V was trimmed by 8 bases and J by 10 bases, leaving 14 bases between them. Germline V lookup: CDR1 MNHEY, CDR2 SVGAGI. The CDR3 DNA sequence: TGTGCCAGCGGACCCCTGCGGAGAGCTTTCTTT. It yields the protein CASGPLRRAFF.

The table lists this clone with a few counts. Other DNA sequences in this sample translate to the same CDR3. The chain links TRBV19 to TRBJ1-2; no firm D call. The germline V gene encodes CDR1 LNHDA and CDR2 SQIVND (reference sequence). Trimming took 3 bases from V and 4 from J, leaving 3 bases between them. The CDR3 is 11 amino acids. The CDR3 DNA sequence: TGTGCCAGTAGTATTGGCTATGGCTACACCTTC. Encoded protein: CASSIGYGYTF.

V is TRBV25-1 and J is TRBJ1-6, with D uncertain. The ends were cut back, 1 base at V and 6 bases at J, with 7 bases in the middle. CDR3 size: 14 residues. Germline V CDR1 and CDR2: MGHDK, SYGVNS. The CDR3 nucleotides are TGTGCCAGCAGTGAATTGCCGAGTAATTCACCCCTCCACTTT. This codes for CASSELPSNSPLHF.

This clone was picked up one time. The V gene is TRBV30, the J gene TRBJ1-1, with 9 positions matching TRBD1. The CDR3 length is 13 residues. Germline V CDR1 and CDR2: GTSNPN, SVGIG (reference sequence). V shed 5 bases and J 5 bases; nucleotides not matched to a gene: 6. CDR3 nucleotide sequence: TGTGCCTGGGGTAGACAGGGGGGGACTGAAGCTTTCTTT. Translated, it gives CAWGRQGGTEAFF.

This clone was observed once. The gene calls are TRBV15 and TRBJ1-2; D unclear. This CDR3 is 13 amino acids long. Looked up from germline, CDR1 is LNHNV and CDR2 is YYDKDF (reference sequence). V lost 0 bases and J lost 7, with 9 bases in between. CDR3 in DNA: TGTGCCACCAGCAGAGATTTGGCAGTTGGCTACACCTTC. Protein sequence: CATSRDLAVGYTF.

In nucleotides, the CDR3 is TGTGCCAGCAGCGTAGAAGGGGGGCCCCAAGAGACCCAGTACTTC. Its protein product is CASSVEGGPQETQYF. The V call is TRBV9, the J call TRBJ2-5; perhaps D is TRBD1 or TRBD2 (6 bases each). Trimming pared 0 bases from V and 1 base from J, leaving 10 bases between. CDR3 length: 15 amino acids. CDR1 and CDR2 (germline): SGDLS, YYNGEE.

The chain employs TRBV18 and TRBJ1-5, with TRBD1 as a possible D gene (6 bases). CDR3 length equals 15 residues. The ends were cut back, 2 bases at V and 7 bases at J, with 15 bases in the middle. Looked up from germline, CDR1 is KGHSH and CDR2 is LQKENI. Here the CDR3 reads CASSPGPGAEQPQHF. In DNA form, the CDR3 reads TGTGCCAGCTCACCAGGGCCAGGGGCGGAACAGCCCCAGCATTTT.

This chain uses TRBV7-2 with TRBJ2-7; D might be TRBD1 (5 bases). Germline V lookup: CDR1 SGHTA, CDR2 FQGNSA. The CDR3 consists of 13 residues. V was shortened by 5 bases and J by 2 bases, with 10 bases between the two germline ends. For the CDR3, the DNA is TGTGCCAGCAGCCCCGTGGGGCCCTACGAGCAGTACTTC. Its protein product is CASSPVGPYEQYF.

CDR3 region: CASSPWDSNSPLHF. The CDR3 DNA reads as TGTGCCAGCAGTCCTTGGGACAGCAATTCACCCCTCCACTTT. The V gene is TRBV27, the J gene TRBJ1-6, with TRBD1 identical over 7 bases. The CDR3 loop spans 14 amino acids. V was clipped by 5 bases and J by 7 bases; unmatched bases: 5. Looked up from germline, CDR1 is MNHEY and CDR2 is SMNVEV (reference sequence).

The rearrangement uses TRBV28 and TRBJ2-5; TRBD2 matches 8 bases. The CDR3 covers 14 residues. The V and J ends lost 2 bases and 5 bases, in that order; junction bases with no gene match: 4. Germline CDR1 reads MDHEN; CDR2 reads SYDVKM. CDR3 residues: CASSLAGGLETQYF. CDR3 DNA: TGTGCCAGCAGTTTAGCGGGGGGTCTGGAGACCCAGTACTTC.

This clone has a single count. The rearrangement uses TRBV28 and TRBJ2-7; TRBD1 matches at 7 bases. Germline CDR1 reads MDHEN; CDR2 reads SYDVKM. V gave up 0 bases and J gave up 6 bases; unmatched junction bases: 5. The CDR3 extends over 14 amino acids. The CDR3 DNA reads TGTGCCAGCAGTTTATGGACAGGGACGTCCGAGCAGTACTTC. The encoded protein is CASSLWTGTSEQYF.

The chain employs TRBV15 and TRBJ2-1; 8 bases match TRBD1. Germline CDR1 and CDR2: LNHNV and YYDKDF (reference sequence). V was clipped by 3 bases and J by 7 bases; unmatched bases: 14. CDR3 length: 17 amino acids. The CDR3 protein is CATSSLFIGQGKNEQFF. DNA of the CDR3: TGTGCCACCAGCAGCCTCTTTATAGGACAGGGTAAAAATGAGCAGTTCTTC.

V gene TRBV7-6 combines with J gene TRBJ1-5; possible D gene TRBD1, 5 bases. Germline V gene lookup returns CDR1 SGHVS and CDR2 FNYEAQ. The V and J ends lost 5 bases and 1 base respectively, with 9 bases between them. The length of the CDR3 is 14 residues. The CDR3 protein is CASSIRDSNQPQHF. The CDR3 nucleotides read TGTGCCAGCAGCATACGGGACAGCAATCAGCCCCAGCATTTT.

The V gene is TRBV4-3, the J gene TRBJ2-1; D is undetermined. V was cut by 1 base and J by 0 bases, with 13 bases left in between. The CDR3 extends over 17 amino acids. In germline, CDR1 is LGHNA, CDR2 YSLEER. CDR3 protein: CASSQAVFDFSYNEQFF. The CDR3 region has the DNA TGCGCCAGCAGCCAAGCCGTTTTTGACTTCTCCTACAATGAGCAGTTCTTC.

The CDR3 protein is CASTLFGNQPQHF. Written as DNA, the CDR3 is TGTGCCAGCACCTTGTTTGGCAATCAGCCCCAGCATTTT. The V call is TRBV28, the J call TRBJ1-5; the D is unclear. V was shortened by 7 bases and J by 2 bases, with 9 bases between the two germline ends. Germline CDR1 MDHEN, CDR2 SYDVKM. This CDR3 is built from 13 residues. Supplemented by reference TRBV28 and TRBJ1-5, the full variable domain reads DVKVTQSSRYLVKRTGEKVFLECVQDMDHENMFWYRQDPGLGLRLIYFSYDVKMKEKGDIPEGYSVSREKKERFSLILESASTNQTSMYLCASTLFGNQPQHFGDGTRLSIL.

The rearrangement links TRBV5-4 to TRBJ2-5, with 7 nucleotides matching TRBD2. Germline values: CDR1 SGHNT, CDR2 YYREEE (reference sequence). Trimming at V came to 0 bases and at J to 2 bases, leaving 13 bases not matched to a gene. The CDR3 is 18 residues long. The CDR3 bases are TGTGCCAGCAGCTTGGTGCCCGGCATGCTAGCGGAACAAGAGACCCAGTACTTC. It encodes CASSLVPGMLAEQETQYF.

V usage is TRBV5-1 and J usage is TRBJ2-3; D gene unclear. The CDR3 loop spans 13 amino acids. The germline V gene has CDR1 SGHRS and CDR2 YFSETQ. The germline V and J ends were trimmed by 3 bases and 6 bases, with 11 bases remaining between them. The CDR3 sequence: CASSWTGGDTQYF. The CDR3 DNA reads TGCGCCAGCAGCTGGACGGGTGGGGATACGCAGTATTTT. Looking up the rest from reference TRBV5-1 and TRBJ2-3 gives the full variable domain: KAGVTQTPRYLIKTRGQQVTLSCSPISGHRSVSWYQQTPGQGLQFLFEYFSETQRNKGNFPGRFSGRQFSNSRSEMNVSTLELGDSALYLCASSWTGGDTQYFGPGTRLTVL.

The chain has TRBV27 and TRBJ2-1, with 8 bases that match TRBD1. Unmatched junction bases numbered 15, after V lost 10 bases and J lost 4 bases. The CDR3 extends over 16 amino acids. Germline CDR1 and CDR2: MNHEY and SMNVEV (reference sequence). Written as DNA, the CDR3 is TGTGCCACCCAGAGCGGAACAGGGGGGACTTACAATGAGCAGTTCTTC. Translation gives CATQSGTGGTYNEQFF.

J is TRBJ2-3 and V is TRBV19; no definite D call. Germline V gene lookup returns CDR1 LNHDA and CDR2 SQIVND (reference sequence). V was shortened by 3 bases and J by 1 base, with 8 bases between the two germline ends. The CDR3 totals 14 residues. The CDR3 bases are TGTGCCAGTAGTATGAGGCAGGGCACAGATACGCAGTATTTT. It codes for CASSMRQGTDTQYF.

The genes are TRBV7-8 and TRBJ2-1, with 7 bases that match TRBD2. Germline CDR1 reads SGHVS; CDR2 reads FQNEAQ. V trimming: 0 bases; J trimming: 0 bases; junction bases outside the gene matches: 2. The CDR3 consists of 16 residues. The CDR3 loop reads CASSLAWEGSYNEQFF. As DNA, the CDR3 is TGTGCCAGCAGCTTAGCCTGGGAGGGCTCCTACAATGAGCAGTTCTTC.